Shown below are 28 T cell receptor beta chains from a single sample sequenced in a study of blood T cell repertoires in COVID-19. Clones were read by immunoSEQ multiplex PCR, and TCRdb kept only the in-frame ones, dropping some. Here the sample spans about 230,000 clones, over 85% being singletons. The sequencing input was PBMCs or T cells enriched from blood (not recorded which). These receptors were collected from a woman between 25 and 40 years old with acute COVID-19.

The V and J genes are TRBV27 and TRBJ2-7; D is unresolved. Germline V gene data show CDR1 as MNHEY and CDR2 as SMNVEV (reference sequence). The CDR3 has 13 residues. Trimming cost V 3 bases and J 3 bases, with 9 bases left between them. The CDR3 reads CASSFAKNYEQYF. The DNA for the CDR3 is TGTGCCAGCAGTTTTGCGAAGAACTACGAGCAGTACTTC.

The rearrangement joins TRBV4-1 to TRBJ2-5; possibly TRBD1 for D (5 bases). CDR3 size: 13 residues. Trimming shortened V by 10 bases and J by 2 bases, and 14 bases separated the two germline ends. Germline V lookup: CDR1 MGHRA, CDR2 YSYEKL. CDR3 residues: CATGRVEQETQYF. The CDR3 nucleotides are TGCGCCACCGGCAGGGTGGAACAAGAGACCCAGTACTTC.

In DNA, the CDR3 is TGTGCCAGCTCACCAGACAGGGAGCCCTACGAGCAGTACTTC. It encodes CASSPDREPYEQYF. The gene calls are TRBV18 and TRBJ2-7; 7 positions match TRBD1. Germline V gene lookup returns CDR1 KGHSH and CDR2 LQKENI. Trimming removed 2 bases from V and 2 bases from J; junction bases left unmatched: 3. CDR3 length equals 14 residues.

The V call is TRBV21-1, the J call TRBJ1-2. TRBV21-1 is flagged as a pseudogene. This CDR3 spans 15 amino acids. The CDR3 nucleotides are TGTGCCAGCAGCAGGAGGACGGGCCCGCACTATGGCTACACCTTC. It yields the protein CASSRRTGPHYGYTF.

For this clone: Distinct nucleotide sequences in the sample also encode this CDR3. The chain combines TRBV7-2 with TRBJ1-2; no clear D. This CDR3 contains 12 residues. In germline, CDR1 is SGHTA, CDR2 FQGNSA. V lost 1 base and J lost 4, with 4 bases in between. DNA of the CDR3: TGTGCCAGCAGCTTAGGCGGCTATGGCTACACCTTC. Protein sequence: CASSLGGYGYTF.

This chain uses TRBV30 with TRBJ2-7, with 7 bases identical to TRBD1. This CDR3 comprises 14 residues. Germline-derived CDR1 and CDR2 are GTSNPN and SVGIG (reference sequence). After removal of 0 bases from V and 4 bases from J, the junction contained 6 bases not matched to a gene. This chain's CDR3 is CAWSVGTVFYEQYF. The DNA for the CDR3 is TGTGCCTGGAGTGTTGGGACAGTGTTTTACGAGCAGTACTTC.

CDR3 sequence reads: CASSPRTGGSYEQYF. The CDR3 coding sequence is TGTGCCAGTAGTCCTCGGACAGGGGGTTCCTACGAGCAGTACTTC. The V and J genes are TRBV19 and TRBJ2-7; 10 bases are shared with TRBD1. The germline V gene encodes CDR1 LNHDA and CDR2 SQIVND (reference sequence). J lost 1 base, V lost 5 bases, and 5 bases had no gene match. The CDR3 consists of 15 residues. The full variable domain, in which reference TRBV19 and TRBJ2-7 provide the parts outside the CDR3, is DGGITQSPKYLFRKEGQNVTLSCEQNLNHDAMYWYRQDPGQGLRLIYYSQIVNDFQKGDIAEGYSVSREKKESFPLTVTSAQKNPTAFYLCASSPRTGGSYEQYFGPGTRLTVT.

This rearrangement joins TRBV4-3 to TRBJ1-5; a weak D match, TRBD1 (5 bases). Germline CDR1 is LGHNA and CDR2 is YSLEER. This CDR3 contains 15 residues. The V gene lost 0 bases and the J gene lost 5 bases, with 11 bases spanning the gap. The CDR3 DNA is TGCGCCAGCAGCCAAGACGGGGGGGATGATCAGCCCCAGCATTTT. Amino acids: CASSQDGGDDQPQHF.

The CDR3 protein is CASSRTGTHISSYNSPLHF. CDR3 coding DNA: TGTGCCAGCAGCCGCACCGGGACACACATCAGCTCCTATAATTCACCCCTCCACTTT. The rearrangement uses TRBV3-1 (or the pseudogene TRBV3-2) and TRBJ1-6; tentatively, D is TRBD1 (6 bases). From germline, CDR1 is LGHDT and CDR2 YNNKEL (reference sequence). The CDR3 sequence is 19 residues long. Trimming pared 4 bases from V and 0 bases from J, leaving 19 bases between.

CDR3 sequence: CASSLLGGRTEAFF. In nucleotides, the CDR3 is TGTGCCAGCAGCTTGCTAGGGGGCCGGACTGAAGCTTTCTTT. This rearrangement joins TRBV5-4 to TRBJ1-1, with 7 bases fitting TRBD1. The CDR3 runs to 14 residues. With 1 base clipped from V and 5 bases from J, the junction kept 5 bases outside the gene matches. Germline V lookup: CDR1 SGHNT, CDR2 YYREEE (reference sequence).

The chain links TRBV12-3 or TRBV12-4 to TRBJ1-1; D might be TRBD1 (5 bases). The CDR3 has 11 amino acids. Trimming stripped 7 bases from V and 8 bases from J, with 11 bases between. The CDR3 here is CASTLTDEAFF. Written as DNA, the CDR3 is TGTGCCAGCACCCTGACAGACGAAGCTTTCTTT.

This chain connects TRBV18 to TRBJ2-2, with 7 bases fitting TRBD2. Trimming at V came to 1 base and at J to 3 bases, leaving 5 bases not matched to a gene. The CDR3 has 16 residues. Germline V CDR1 and CDR2: KGHSH, LQKENI. The CDR3 nucleotides are TGTGCCAGCTCACCACGCGGGGGTGATGACACCGGGGAGCTGTTTTTT. Translating it yields CASSPRGGDDTGELFF.

This chain connects TRBV18 to TRBJ1-4; TRBD1 agrees at 12 bases. Germline loops: CDR1 KGHSH, CDR2 LQKENI. The trim removed 3 bases at V and 7 bases at J, leaving 3 bases unmatched. CDR3 length equals 15 residues. Written as DNA, the CDR3 is TGTGCCAGCTCACCGCCGGGACAGGGGGCTGAAAAACTGTTTTTT. This translates into CASSPPGQGAEKLFF. The full variable domain, its missing parts supplied by reference TRBV18 and TRBJ1-4, is NAGVMQNPRHLVRRRGQEARLRCSPMKGHSHVYWYRQLPEEGLKFMVYLQKENIIDESGMPKERFSAEFPKEGPSILRIQQVVRGDSAAYFCASSPPGQGAEKLFFGSGTQLSVL.

The chain uses TRBV5-1 and TRBJ2-1; perhaps TRBD1 as D (6 bases). The V end was cut by 5 bases, the J end by 3 bases, with 12 bases between. The CDR3 covers 14 residues. Germline V CDR1 and CDR2: SGHRS, YFSETQ. The CDR3 DNA sequence: TGCGCCAGCAGTTACCGGGACATCTACAATGAGCAGTTCTTC. Translated, it gives CASSYRDIYNEQFF.

On this clone: Within the sample, other DNA sequences also encode this same CDR3. The CDR3 protein is CASRGGNTEAFF. The CDR3 nucleotides are TGCGCCAGCAGGGGGGGTAACACTGAAGCTTTCTTT. This chain links TRBV5-1 with TRBJ1-1, with a weak D call TRBD1 (5 bases). There are 12 residues in the CDR3. CDR1 and CDR2 (germline): SGHRS, YFSETQ. Trimming pared 5 bases from V and 2 bases from J, leaving 7 bases between.

The rearrangement links TRBV5-6 to TRBJ1-2; 11 bases agree with TRBD1. The CDR3 sequence is 13 residues long. V shed 3 bases, J shed 8 bases, and the junction held 3 bases outside the gene matches. Germline V gene lookup returns CDR1 SGHDT and CDR2 YYEEEE. CDR3 sequence reads: CASSWTGGSGYTF. CDR3 bases: TGTGCCAGCAGCTGGACAGGGGGCAGCGGCTACACCTTC.

V usage is TRBV14 and J usage is TRBJ2-1; perhaps TRBD1 as D (6 bases). The length of the CDR3 is 18 residues. The V gene lost 1 base and the J gene lost 0 bases, with 16 bases spanning the gap. CDR1 and CDR2 from the germline V gene are SGHDN and FVKESK. The CDR3 spells CASSQGVTGLTSYNEQFF. The DNA for the CDR3 is TGTGCCAGCAGCCAAGGGGTTACAGGGTTGACCTCCTACAATGAGCAGTTCTTC.

The genes are TRBV2 and TRBJ2-6; 7 bases match TRBD1. Germline V lookup: CDR1 SNHLY, CDR2 FYNNEI. Trimming took 7 bases from V and 0 from J; bases not matched to a gene: 12. This CDR3 has 18 amino acids. The CDR3 nucleotides read TGTGCCAGCAATACGGACAGGCCTAGTATCTCTGGGGCCAACGTCCTGACTTTC. Its protein is CASNTDRPSISGANVLTF.

V gene TRBV5-1 combines with J gene TRBJ2-1; the match to TRBD2 covers 8 bases. Germline V gene sequence: CDR1 SGHRS, CDR2 YFSETQ. The CDR3 is 16 residues long. V gave up 0 bases and J gave up 8 bases; unmatched junction bases: 10. CDR3 sequence (DNA): TGCGCCAGCAGCTTGGAGGTAGCGGGGTTAGTGGATGAGCAGTTCTTC. It specifies CASSLEVAGLVDEQFF.

The J gene is TRBJ1-2, the V gene TRBV4-1; D is possibly TRBD1 (6 bases). Trimming cost V 3 bases and J 4 bases, with 18 bases left between them. Germline-derived CDR1 and CDR2 are MGHRA and YSYEKL. The CDR3 consists of 16 residues. The CDR3 reads CASSQAGTSVSYGYTF. CDR3 bases: TGCGCCAGCAGCCAGGCCGGGACATCGGTTTCCTATGGCTACACCTTC.

The rearrangement uses TRBV28 and TRBJ1-5; TRBD1 might be the D (5 bases). V was clipped by 1 base and J by 6 bases, with 16 bases between them. The CDR3 length is 16 residues. Germline CDR1 is MDHEN and CDR2 is SYDVKM. This CDR3 is CASSLFIRGRGQPQHF. The CDR3 region has the DNA TGTGCCAGCAGTTTATTCATTCGGGGGAGAGGTCAGCCCCAGCATTTT.

The genes are TRBV5-6 and TRBJ1-3; TRBD1 is a possible D gene (6 bases). The germline gives CDR1 SGHDT, CDR2 YYEEEE. This CDR3 spans 18 amino acids. V was cut by 3 bases and J by 3 bases, with 22 bases left in between. DNA for the CDR3: TGTGCCAGCAGCTCATGGCGTGGGGGCCGGCCTCTTGGAAACACCATATATTTT. This gives the protein CASSSWRGGRPLGNTIYF.

The chain couples TRBV19 to TRBJ2-6; 9 positions agree with TRBD1. J gave up 4 bases and V 9 bases, and 10 bases lay outside the gene matches. The CDR3 sequence is 16 residues long. Germline-derived CDR1 and CDR2 are LNHDA and SQIVND (reference sequence). The CDR3: CASTGQGIAGANVLTF. The CDR3 coding sequence is TGTGCCAGCACGGGACAGGGAATCGCCGGGGCCAACGTCCTGACTTTC.

The chain links TRBV9 to TRBJ1-1, with TRBD1 identical over 7 bases. Per germline, CDR1 SGDLS and CDR2 YYNGEE. After removal of 0 bases from V and 0 bases from J, the junction contained 2 bases not matched to a gene. The CDR3 runs to 15 residues. CDR3 nucleotides: TGTGCCAGCAGCGTAGGTAGGGGGCTGAACACTGAAGCTTTCTTT. This encodes CASSVGRGLNTEAFF.

The V call is TRBV10-3, the J call TRBJ2-1; no clear D. Germline CDR1 ENHRY, CDR2 SYGVKD. CDR3 length: 14 amino acids. Trimming cost V 11 bases and J 0 bases, with 14 bases left between them. CDR3 DNA: TGTGCCGTCTCCTGGGCCCCCTCCTACAATGAGCAGTTCTTC. Amino acids: CAVSWAPSYNEQFF.

The V call is TRBV3-1 (or the pseudogene TRBV3-2), the J call TRBJ1-1; D is unresolved. Trimming shortened V by 2 bases and J by 0 bases, and 13 bases separated the two germline ends. The CDR3 sequence is 16 residues long. Germline assignment: CDR1 LGHDT and CDR2 YNNKEL (reference sequence). For the CDR3, the DNA is TGTGCCAGCAGCCAAACACTAATCAACATGAACACTGAAGCTTTCTTT. Translating it yields CASSQTLINMNTEAFF.

This chain links TRBV6-4 with TRBJ2-1, with no clear D. V lost 4 bases and J 9 bases, leaving 13 bases between the germline ends. In germline, CDR1 is MRHNA, CDR2 SNTAGT. The CDR3 length is 13 residues. DNA of the CDR3: TGTGCCAGCAGTGTCCTACTCGTTACTGAGCAGTTCTTC. It codes for CASSVLLVTEQFF.

This clone occurred once. This chain links TRBV5-1 with TRBJ1-2; TRBD1 matches at 7 bases. The junction had 6 bases not matched to a gene; V was cut back by 4 bases and J by 6 bases. This CDR3 has 13 amino acids. Germline V gene sequence: CDR1 SGHRS, CDR2 YFSETQ. CDR3 DNA sequence: TGCGCCAGCAGCCCAAGAACAGGGGATGGCTACACCTTC. It encodes CASSPRTGDGYTF.